The clone carrying this T cell receptor (beta chain) appeared once. Its antigen is currently unknown. The data originate from a study of T cell responses to AZD1222 COVID-19 vaccine. V was cut by 3 bases and J by 3 bases, with 10 bases left in between. Germline V CDR1 and CDR2: SGHTA, FQGTGA. CDR3 length: 14 residues. TCRdb keeps only in-frame clones here, not all; method: immunoSEQ multiplex PCR. Here the sample spans about 140,000 clones, over 75% being singletons. General study findings and limits: Among those given AZD1222, only six were seropositive at baseline. Increases in Spike-specific TCR breadth and depth were seen after two AZD1222 doses. Among spike-specific TCRs, nearly half reportedly target unmutated variant regions. Donors skewed white British and female; clonal diversity was possibly underestimated.

The chain links TRBV7-3 to TRBJ2-3; D is perhaps TRBD1 (6 bases). This TCR derives from an adult in good health. Sample: peripheral blood, taken on day 0 of AZD1222 vaccination. CDR3 coding DNA: TGTGCCAGCAGCTTTGGCAGGGGTACAGATACGCAGTATTTT. It is translated as CASSFGRGTDTQYF.